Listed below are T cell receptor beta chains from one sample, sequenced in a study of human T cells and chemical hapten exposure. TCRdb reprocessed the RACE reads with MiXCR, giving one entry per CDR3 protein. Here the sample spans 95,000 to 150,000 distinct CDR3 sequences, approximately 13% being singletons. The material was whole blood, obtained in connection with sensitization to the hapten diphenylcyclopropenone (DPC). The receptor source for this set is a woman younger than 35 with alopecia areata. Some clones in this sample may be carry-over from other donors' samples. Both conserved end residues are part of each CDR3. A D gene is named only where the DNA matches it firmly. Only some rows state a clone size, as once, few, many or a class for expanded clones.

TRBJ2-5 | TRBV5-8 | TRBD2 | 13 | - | CASSLVRLAGEYF | TGTGCCAGCAGCTTGGTACGACTAGCGGGGGAGTACTTC
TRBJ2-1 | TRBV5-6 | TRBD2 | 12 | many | CASSVLAGGQFF | TGTGCCAGCAGCGTGCTAGCGGGGGGGCAGTTCTTC
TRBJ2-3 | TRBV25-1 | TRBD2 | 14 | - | CATGTSAGTDTQYF | TGTGCCACCGGGACTAGCGCGGGCACAGATACGCAGTATTTT
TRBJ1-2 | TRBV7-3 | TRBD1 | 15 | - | CASSQAPGTAYGYTF | TGTGCCAGCAGCCAAGCTCCCGGGACAGCCTATGGCTACACCTTC
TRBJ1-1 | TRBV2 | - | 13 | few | CASSVGGYAEAFF | TGTGCCAGCAGTGTGGGCGGGTATGCCGAAGCTTTCTTT
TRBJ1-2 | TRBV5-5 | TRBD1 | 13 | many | CASSLGTGYGYTF | TGTGCCAGCAGCTTAGGGACAGGATATGGCTACACCTTC
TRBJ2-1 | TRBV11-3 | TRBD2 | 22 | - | CASSSEDPPLSSSGGASDEQFF | TGTGCCAGCAGCTCCGAAGACCCTCCCCTTAGTTCCAGCGGGGGGGCTTCGGATGAGCAGTTCTTC
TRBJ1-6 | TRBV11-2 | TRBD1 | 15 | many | CASSSGTGRNSPLHF | TGTGCCAGCAGCTCCGGGACAGGACGAAATTCACCCCTCCACTTT
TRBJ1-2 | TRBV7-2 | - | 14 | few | CASSLAGTGYGYTF | TGTGCCAGCAGCTTAGCAGGGACCGGCTATGGCTACACCTTC
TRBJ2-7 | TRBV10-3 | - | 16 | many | CAISESRAGKTYEQYF | TGTGCCATCAGTGAGTCGAGGGCAGGGAAAACCTACGAGCAGTACTTC
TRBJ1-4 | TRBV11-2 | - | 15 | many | CASSRGDTTNEKLFF | TGTGCCAGCAGCCGGGGAGACACAACTAATGAAAAACTGTTTTTT
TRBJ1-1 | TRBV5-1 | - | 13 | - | CASSPFFTSEAFF | TGCGCCAGCAGCCCATTCTTCACTTCTGAAGCTTTCTTT
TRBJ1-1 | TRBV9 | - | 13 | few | CASSVTSNTEAFF | TGTGCCAGCAGCGTAACCAGCAACACTGAAGCTTTCTTT
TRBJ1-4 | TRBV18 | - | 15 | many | CASSPMGRNNEKLFF | TGTGCCAGCTCACCAATGGGCAGGAATAATGAAAAACTGTTTTTT
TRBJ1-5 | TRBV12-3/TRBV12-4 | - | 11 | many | CASSFSQPQHF | TGTGCCAGCAGTTTCAGTCAGCCCCAGCATTTT
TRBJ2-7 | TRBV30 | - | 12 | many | CAWIQGPYEQYF | TGTGCCTGGATCCAGGGCCCCTACGAGCAGTACTTC
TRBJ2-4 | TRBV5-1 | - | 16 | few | CASSLLGNGAKNIQYF | TGCGCCAGCAGCTTGCTTGGAAACGGAGCCAAAAACATTCAGTACTTC
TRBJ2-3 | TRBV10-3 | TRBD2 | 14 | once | CAIAWTSGGDTQYF | TGTGCCATCGCGTGGACTAGCGGGGGGGATACGCAGTATTTT
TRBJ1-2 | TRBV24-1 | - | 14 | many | CATSDAGTDYGYTF | TGTGCCACCAGTGATGCCGGGACGGACTATGGCTACACCTTC
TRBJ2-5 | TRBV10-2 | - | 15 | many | CASSDWGFSQETQYF | TGCGCCAGCAGTGATTGGGGGTTTTCGCAAGAGACCCAGTACTTC
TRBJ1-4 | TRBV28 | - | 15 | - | CASSSPQGPNEKLFF | TGTGCCAGCAGTTCGCCCCAGGGCCCTAATGAAAAACTGTTTTTT
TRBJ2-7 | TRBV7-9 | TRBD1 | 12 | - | CASGQEAYEQYF | TGTGCCAGCGGACAGGAAGCCTACGAGCAGTACTTC
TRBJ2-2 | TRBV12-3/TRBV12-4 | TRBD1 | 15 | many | CASRRQGADTGELFF | TGTGCCAGCAGAAGACAGGGGGCGGACACCGGGGAGCTGTTTTTT
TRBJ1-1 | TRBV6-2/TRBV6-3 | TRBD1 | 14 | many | CASSYGNRGTEAFF | TGTGCCAGCAGTTACGGAAACAGGGGAACTGAAGCTTTCTTT
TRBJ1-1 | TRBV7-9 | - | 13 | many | CATGRGVGTEAFF | TGTGCCACCGGGCGGGGAGTCGGCACTGAAGCTTTCTTT
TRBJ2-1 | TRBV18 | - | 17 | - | CASSPPGTVSSYNEQFF | TGTGCCAGCTCACCCCCCGGGACCGTGAGCTCCTACAATGAGCAGTTCTTC
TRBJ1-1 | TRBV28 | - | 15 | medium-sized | CASSLSATGNTEAFF | TGTGCCAGCAGTTTATCCGCGACAGGGAACACTGAAGCTTTCTTT
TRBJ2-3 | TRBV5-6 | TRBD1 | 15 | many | CASSLGQGRTDTQYF | TGTGCCAGCAGCTTGGGACAGGGGAGAACAGATACGCAGTATTTT
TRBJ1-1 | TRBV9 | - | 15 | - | CASSNSGRFNTEAFF | TGTGCCAGCAGCAACTCGGGACGGTTCAACACTGAAGCTTTCTTT
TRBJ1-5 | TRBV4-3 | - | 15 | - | CASSQDTGYSQPQHF | TGCGCCAGCAGCCAAGATACGGGGTATAGTCAGCCCCAGCATTTT
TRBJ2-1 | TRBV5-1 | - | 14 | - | CASMGGSSYNEQFF | TGCGCCAGCATGGGGGGCAGCTCCTACAATGAGCAGTTCTTC
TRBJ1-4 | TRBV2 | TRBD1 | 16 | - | CASSIELGQGYEKLFF | TGTGCCAGCAGCATTGAATTGGGACAGGGTTATGAAAAACTGTTTTTT
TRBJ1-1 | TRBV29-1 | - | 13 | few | CSVDWREGTEAFF | TGCAGCGTCGATTGGAGGGAAGGTACTGAAGCTTTCTTT
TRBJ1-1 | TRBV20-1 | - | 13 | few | CSAKLQVNTEAFF | TGCAGTGCGAAGTTACAGGTGAACACTGAAGCTTTCTTT
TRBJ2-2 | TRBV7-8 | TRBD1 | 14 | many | CASSLQQGSGELFF | TGTGCCAGCAGCTTACAACAGGGGTCCGGGGAGCTGTTTTTT
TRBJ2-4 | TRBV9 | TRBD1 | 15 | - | CASSARQGVENIQYF | TGTGCCAGCAGCGCCCGACAGGGAGTCGAAAACATTCAGTACTTC
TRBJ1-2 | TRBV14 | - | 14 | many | CASSQEQGPNGYTF | TGTGCCAGCAGCCAAGAACAGGGACCGAACGGCTACACCTTC
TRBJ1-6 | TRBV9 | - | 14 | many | CASSVTGMNSPLHF | TGTGCCAGCAGCGTTACAGGGATGAATTCACCCCTCCACTTT
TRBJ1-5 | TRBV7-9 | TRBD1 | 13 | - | CASSYQGDQPQHF | TGTGCCAGCAGCTACCAGGGGGATCAGCCCCAGCATTTT